The clone carrying this T cell receptor beta chain occurred many times. The target antigen is unknown. This record belongs to a study of T cell repertoires in cytomegalovirus infection. Looking at the study overall: Public signatures in TCR beta pointed to CMV infection and matching HLA type.

Trimming at V came to 4 bases and at J to 2 bases, leaving 20 bases not matched to a gene. There are 20 residues in the CDR3. Germline values: CDR1 ENHRY, CDR2 SYGVKD. TCRdb processed the reads anew with MiXCR; each CDR3 protein has one entry. The sample records 65,000 to 90,000 distinct CDR3 sequences, 3% to 4% being singletons. Study-wide points: CMV-specific HLA-C-restricted TCR beta clonotypes dominated the ex vivo response. Using cumulative public TCR beta family frequency, the authors identified those who carried CMV together with the relevant HLA.

J is TRBJ2-3 and V is TRBV10-3, with 8 bases matching TRBD1. Material: PBMCs. The receptor comes from a human donor in good health (CMV status not recorded). Some clones in this sample may be carry-over from other donors' samples. DNA for the CDR3: TGTGCCATCAGTGGCCCGACAGGGGCCGCCGAGATCACCGACACAGATACGCAGTATTTT. Residues: CAISGPTGAAEITDTDTQYF.